This T cell receptor beta chain derives from a study of STAT3 mutations in large granular lymphocyte leukemia. Overall study findings and caveats: In T-cell large granular lymphocyte leukemia, about half of patients showed multiple immunodominant subclonotypes.

This clone was counted a few times. What it binds is not known. Germline CDR1 reads SQVTM; CDR2 reads ANQGSEA. The germline V and J ends were trimmed by 1 base and 2 bases, with 15 bases remaining between them. CDR3 size: 15 residues. Profiled with immunoSEQ multiplex PCR; TCRdb holds only in-frame clones, not every one. The repertoire consists of more than 800 clones, with approximately 60% occurring once and the leading ten covering approximately 56%. The chain links TRBV29-1 to TRBJ2-7; tentative D call: TRBD2 (6 bases). Sequencing was done on a sample of PBMCs. This sequence was found in a human donor with T large granular lymphocyte leukemia. Some clones in this sample may be carry-over from other donors' samples. The CDR3 coding sequence is TGCAGCGTTGAAGGGGGGACCGGGAGACCCTACGAGCAGTACTTC. Its protein is CSVEGGTGRPYEQYF.